This TCR beta chain originates from a study of identical twins. Germline CDR1 and CDR2: SGHAT and FQNNGV. V was pared by 8 bases and J by 1 base, with 14 bases between. The CDR3 has 14 amino acids. Each CDR3 protein is one row after TCRdb ran MiXCR on the 5' RACE reads. The sample yields about 240,000 distinct CDR3 sequences, 9.5% to 15% seen once. The table lists this clonotype with a few counts. Another study also made use of these data, one on yellow fever vaccine responses in identical twins.

The sample consisted of memory (CD45RO+) T cells sorted from blood. This sequence originates from a woman aged 18 to 35 in good health. The rearrangement links TRBV11-2 to TRBJ1-1; D gene ambiguous. This CDR3 reads CASQSLKANTEAFF. The DNA of the CDR3 is TGTGCCAGCCAGTCCTTGAAAGCGAACACTGAAGCTTTCTTT.